Following are 17 T cell receptor beta chains from one sample sequenced in a study of technical replicates of blood from a few donors. Sequenced by immunoSEQ multiplex PCR; TCRdb stores in-frame clones only, minus some. The sample consists of 75,000 to 90,000 clones, 90% to 95% of them appearing once. Sequences were obtained from T cells isolated from PBMCs. The receptor source for this set is a human donor in good health.

V is TRBV5-1 and J is TRBJ2-7; D may be TRBD1 (6 bases). V lost 7 bases and J 3 bases, leaving 26 bases between the germline ends. Looked up from germline, CDR1 is SGHRS and CDR2 is YFSETQ. The CDR3 runs to 17 residues. CDR3 nucleotides: TGCGCCAGCTGCTGGGGGACCACAGGGTTTTCGGACTACGAGCAGTACTTC. Protein product: CASCWGTTGFSDYEQYF.

This clone was seen once. The rearrangement links TRBV7-3 to TRBJ2-1; TRBD1 matches at 7 bases. This CDR3 is 15 amino acids long. The V and J ends lost 5 bases and 7 bases, in that order; junction bases with no gene match: 11. Germline CDR1 is SGHTA and CDR2 is FQGTGA. CDR3 sequence (DNA): TGTGCCAGCAGCACAACCGGGACAGACCTAAATGAGCAGTTCTTC. This codes for CASSTTGTDLNEQFF.

This chain joins TRBV10-3 and TRBJ1-5; D is undetermined. V was cut by 6 bases and J by 6 bases, with 15 bases left in between. In germline, CDR1 is ENHRY, CDR2 SYGVKD. The CDR3 is 14 amino acids. The DNA for the CDR3 is TGTGCCATCAGCCCAGGACTTCAAATTCAGCCCCAGCATTTT. Protein product: CAISPGLQIQPQHF.

V is TRBV6-1 and J is TRBJ2-2, with D perhaps TRBD2 (5 bases). V lost 6 bases and J lost 3, with 14 bases in between. The CDR3 has 15 residues. Per the germline V gene, CDR1 is MNHNS and CDR2 is SASEGT. As DNA, the CDR3 is TGTGCCAGCAGGTCCCTGAGGGCCTACACCGGGGAGCTGTTTTTT. Its protein product is CASRSLRAYTGELFF.

The rearrangement uses TRBV7-2 and TRBJ1-2; the D gene is possibly TRBD1 (6 bases). V lost 1 base and J lost 8, with 17 bases in between. CDR3 length: 15 residues. Germline-derived CDR1 and CDR2 are SGHTA and FQGNSA. The CDR3 sequence is CASSLETTGGGGYTF. The CDR3 DNA is TGTGCCAGCAGCTTAGAGACGACAGGTGGAGGCGGCTACACCTTC.

The CDR3 loop reads CASSAEQGTNTGELFF. The CDR3 region has the DNA TGTGCCAGCAGCGCAGAACAGGGTACGAACACCGGGGAGCTGTTTTTT. The genes are TRBV5-4 and TRBJ2-2; D perhaps matches TRBD1 (6 bases). V was cut by 4 bases and J by 0 bases, with 13 bases left in between. Germline V gene data show CDR1 as SGHNT and CDR2 as YYREEE (reference sequence). The CDR3 is 16 residues long.

The J gene is TRBJ2-7, the V gene TRBV18, with D unclear. This CDR3 is 12 amino acids long. V dropped 3 bases and J dropped 0 bases, with 3 bases sitting between them. CDR1 and CDR2 (germline): KGHSH, LQKENI. The DNA of the CDR3 is TGTGCCAGCTCACCGAGCTCCTACGAGCAGTACTTC. Translation: CASSPSSYEQYF.

The J gene is TRBJ1-4, the V gene TRBV7-9, with D possibly matching TRBD1 (5 bases). The CDR3 length is 15 residues. Deletions cut 1 base from V and 6 bases from J, with 12 bases between. Germline CDR1 is SEHNR and CDR2 is FQNEAQ (reference sequence). The DNA for the CDR3 is TGTGCCAGCAGCTTAGTTCTGGGAGGGGATGAAAAACTGTTTTTT. This encodes CASSLVLGGDEKLFF.

The chain couples TRBV6-5 to TRBJ2-7; 9 bases are a match to TRBD2. Trimming cost V 4 bases and J 2 bases; bases outside gene matches: 9. Germline lookup yields CDR1 MNHEY and CDR2 SVGAGI. The CDR3 spans 16 residues. This chain's CDR3 is CASSSRPRGGPYEQYF. The CDR3, as DNA: TGTGCCAGCAGTTCACGCCCGCGGGGGGGGCCCTACGAGCAGTACTTC.

The chain has TRBV5-8 and TRBJ2-1; D call uncertain. V gave up 1 base and J gave up 4 bases, with 9 bases separating them. Germline V CDR1 and CDR2: SGHTS, YDEGEE. CDR3 length: 14 amino acids. The DNA for the CDR3 is TGTGCCAGCAGCTTGTTCGACATATACAATGAGCAGTTCTTC. This gives the protein CASSLFDIYNEQFF.

This sequence joins TRBV7-2 and TRBJ2-1; 8 nucleotides agree with TRBD2. CDR1 is SGHTA, CDR2 FQGNSA, per germline. The CDR3 is 19 residues long. V shed 1 base and J 4 bases; nucleotides not matched to a gene: 15. CDR3 protein: CASSLEPAGAFSAYNEQFF. CDR3 DNA sequence: TGTGCCAGCAGCTTAGAGCCAGCGGGAGCATTTTCAGCGTACAATGAGCAGTTCTTC.

The rearrangement joins TRBV30 to TRBJ1-2; 10 nucleotides match TRBD1. Germline V gene lookup returns CDR1 GTSNPN and CDR2 SVGIG (reference sequence). CDR3 length: 15 amino acids. V shed 3 bases and J 2 bases; nucleotides not matched to a gene: 6. This CDR3 is CAWSRQGAENYGYTF. The CDR3, as DNA: TGTGCCTGGAGCCGACAGGGGGCGGAAAACTATGGCTACACCTTC. Full variable domain (missing parts from reference TRBV30 and TRBJ1-2): SQTIHQWPATLVQPVGSPLSLECTVEGTSNPNLYWYRQAAGRGLQLLFYSVGIGQISSEVPQNLSASRPQDRQFILSSKKLLLSDSGFYLCAWSRQGAENYGYTFGSGTRLTVV.

The V gene is TRBV7-3, the J gene TRBJ1-1, with 7 nucleotides matching TRBD1. Germline CDR1 is SGHTA and CDR2 is FQGTGA. V lost 3 bases, J lost 1 base, and 2 bases stayed unmatched. This CDR3 has 14 amino acids. The CDR3: CASSFGQANTEAFF. DNA of the CDR3: TGTGCCAGCAGCTTCGGACAGGCGAACACTGAAGCTTTCTTT. The full variable domain, completed using reference TRBV7-3 and TRBJ1-1, is GAGVSQTPSNKVTEKGKYVELRCDPISGHTALYWYRQSLGQGPEFLIYFQGTGAADDSGLPNDRFFAVRPEGSVSTLKIQRTERGDSAVYLCASSFGQANTEAFFGQGTRLTVV.

This clone appeared a single time. The V and J genes are TRBV9 and TRBJ2-1; D possibly corresponds to TRBD1 (6 bases). Deletions cut 0 bases from V and 2 bases from J, with 9 bases between. Per germline, CDR1 SGDLS and CDR2 YYNGEE. The CDR3 contains 15 residues. CDR3 protein: CASSVDGQTYNEQFF. The CDR3 region has the DNA TGTGCCAGCAGCGTAGATGGACAGACCTACAATGAGCAGTTCTTC.

The chain employs TRBV29-1 and TRBJ2-1, with 7 positions matching TRBD2. J gave up 3 bases and V 5 bases, and 10 bases lay outside the gene matches. The CDR3 runs 15 residues. Per the germline V gene, CDR1 is SQVTM and CDR2 is ANQGSEA. CDR3 sequence (DNA): TGCAGCGTTTTACCCGGGACTATTATCTACAATGAGCAGTTCTTC. Protein product: CSVLPGTIIYNEQFF.

The chain employs TRBV11-2 and TRBJ2-2; 11 bases are a match to TRBD1. The trim removed 5 bases at V and 5 bases at J, leaving 10 bases unmatched. Germline lookup yields CDR1 SGHAT and CDR2 FQNNGV. This CDR3 contains 17 residues. The chain's CDR3 is CASSRAAGTGGTGELFF. CDR3 coding DNA: TGTGCCAGCAGCCGAGCCGCCGGGACAGGGGGAACCGGGGAGCTGTTTTTT.

The chain has TRBV7-6 and TRBJ2-5; the D is unclear. CDR1 and CDR2 (germline): SGHVS, FNYEAQ. V was clipped by 4 bases and J by 5 bases, with 5 bases between them. CDR3 size: 11 residues. The CDR3, as DNA: TGTGCCAGCAGCTATCTGGAGACCCAGTACTTC. Its protein is CASSYLETQYF.